This is a list of T cell receptor beta chains from one sample in a study of CD8+ T cells in alopecia areata. Using immunoSEQ multiplex PCR, the repertoire was profiled, and TCRdb retains in-frame clones only, with some absent. The top ten clones hold about 11% of a sample with about 120,000 clones, around 48% of them seen once. The sample taken for sequencing was NKG2D-low CD8+ T cells sorted from blood. The receptors come from a human donor with alopecia areata. Each CDR3 is given with its conserved first and last residue. The order of the fields is V gene, J gene, clone size, D gene, CDR3 protein, CDR3 DNA. The D gene is left open where the match is weak. Clone size is not always given. Where it is, it says once, few, many or a class for expanded clones.

>TRBV30|TRBJ1-2|.|.
CAWRGSRGYTF
TGTGCCTGGCGGGGTAGTAGGGGCTACACCTTC
>TRBV30|TRBJ2-1|.|TRBD2
CAWNVAGEFNEQFF
TGTGCCTGGAACGTGGCGGGAGAGTTCAATGAGCAGTTCTTC
>TRBV5-1|TRBJ2-3|.|.
CASRGIPFTDTQYF
TGCGCCAGCAGGGGGATACCGTTCACAGATACGCAGTATTTT
>TRBV29-1|TRBJ2-1|.|.
CSVALSANNEQFF
TGCAGCGTTGCTTTGTCAGCGAACAATGAGCAGTTCTTC
>TRBV29-1|TRBJ1-2|few|TRBD1
CSVEGQGANYGYTF
TGCAGCGTTGAAGGACAGGGGGCTAACTATGGCTACACCTTC
>TRBV19|TRBJ2-1|few|.
CASSIRQSLNEQFF
TGTGCCAGTAGTATAAGGCAGAGTCTGAATGAGCAGTTCTTC
>TRBV29-1|TRBJ2-7|.|.
CSVVDSERYEQYF
TGCAGCGTGGTCGACTCTGAGAGATACGAGCAGTACTTC
>TRBV29-1|TRBJ2-5|.|.
CSVYQVGVETQYF
TGCAGCGTTTATCAGGTGGGGGTGGAGACCCAGTACTTC
>TRBV9|TRBJ2-7|.|TRBD2
CASSSGAGEQYF
TGTGCCAGCAGTAGCGGGGCGGGAGAGCAGTACTTC
>TRBV4-1|TRBJ1-1|.|.
CASSQGMTGNTEAFF
TGCGCCAGCAGCCAAGGAATGACGGGTAACACTGAAGCTTTCTTT
>TRBV7-9|TRBJ2-7|.|TRBD2
CASSLTSGSYEQYF
TGTGCCAGCAGCCTGACTAGCGGGAGCTACGAGCAGTACTTC
>TRBV29-1|TRBJ2-7|few|.
CSGTGRNSYEQYF
TGCAGCGGTACAGGACGTAACTCCTACGAGCAGTACTTC
>TRBV29-1|TRBJ2-7|few|TRBD2
CSVETSRSYEQYF
TGCAGCGTTGAGACTAGCCGTTCCTACGAGCAGTACTTC
>TRBV29-1|TRBJ2-7|.|TRBD1
CSVKDRGLYEQYF
TGCAGCGTTAAGGACAGGGGGCTATACGAGCAGTACTTC
>TRBV29-1|TRBJ1-1|few|.
CSVHIDYNTEAFF
TGCAGCGTTCATATTGATTACAACACTGAAGCTTTCTTT